The 14 T cell receptor beta chains listed next were all sequenced from one sample in a study of identical twins listed by TCRdb under 2016. Library construction relied on 5' RACE. Sequencing took place on an Illumina HiSeq 2000. TCRdb redid the processing of the public reads, applying fastp at Q25 and MiXCR, and retained in-frame beta chains. Merged by CDR3 protein, the rows form single entries marked with the most common genes and DNA. For this sample there are roughly 250,000 distinct CDR3 sequences; over 12% appear just once. The ten top clones hold under 9.5% of the sample. Sequencing was performed on memory (CD45RO+) T cells sorted from blood. What the cell subset or site label conveys for this sample: CD45RO+ enriched T cells. These receptors were taken from a woman aged 18-35 years in good health.

The chain employs TRBV6-2 or TRBV6-3 and TRBJ1-1, with D perhaps matching TRBD1 (5 bases). The V and J ends lost 6 bases and 8 bases respectively, with 19 bases between them. Germline V lookup: CDR1 MNHEY, CDR2 SVGEGT. The CDR3 sequence is 14 residues long. This CDR3 reads CASRDPPGEREAFF. CDR3 in DNA: TGTGCCAGCAGGGACCCCCCGGGGGAGAGAGAAGCTTTCTTT.

The chain joins TRBV3-1 to TRBJ1-2; 9 bases align to TRBD1. Per germline, CDR1 LGHDT and CDR2 YNNKEL (reference sequence). The CDR3 totals 15 residues. The junction had 4 bases not matched to a gene; V was cut back by 0 bases and J by 5 bases. For the CDR3, the DNA is TGTGCCAGCAGCCAAGAGAGACAGGGGGAGTATGGCTACACCTTC. Residues: CASSQERQGEYGYTF. The full variable domain, in which reference TRBV3-1 and TRBJ1-2 provide the parts outside the CDR3, is DTAVSQTPKYLVTQMGNDKSIKCEQNLGHDTMYWYKQDSKKFLKIMFSYNNKELIINETVPNRFSPKSPDKAHLNLHINSLELGDSAVYFCASSQERQGEYGYTFGSGTRLTVV.

This clonotype has at least ten counts. The chain carries TRBV12-5 and TRBJ2-7, with 9 bases aligning to TRBD1. The germline CDR1 and CDR2 sequences are LGHNT and FRNRAP. V lost 1 base and J lost 5; bases outside the gene matches: 3. The CDR3 sequence is 14 residues long. The chain's CDR3 is CASGLAGTGNEQYF. The CDR3 DNA sequence: TGTGCTAGTGGTTTGGCAGGGACAGGGAACGAGCAGTACTTC.

V is TRBV4-1 and J is TRBJ2-1, with 9 bases fitting TRBD2. The germline V gene has CDR1 MGHRA and CDR2 YSYEKL. Trimming cost V 4 bases and J 15 bases; bases outside gene matches: 19. CDR3 length equals 16 residues. This chain's CDR3 is CASSPRNSAGGQDPFF. CDR3 sequence (DNA): TGCGCCAGCAGCCCCCGTAACTCGGCGGGGGGGCAAGATCCGTTCTTC.

V gene TRBV28 combines with J gene TRBJ2-1, with D perhaps TRBD1 or TRBD2 (5 bases each). CDR1 MDHEN and CDR2 SYDVKM come from the germline V gene. Trimming took 6 bases from V and 4 from J, leaving 7 bases between them. The CDR3 runs 12 residues. The CDR3 DNA reads as TGTGCCAGCAGGGGACCATACAATGAGCAGTTCTTC. Translated, it gives CASRGPYNEQFF.

This clonotype appeared a few times. This chain joins TRBV5-1 and TRBJ1-2; possibly TRBD1 for D (6 bases). Germline-derived CDR1 and CDR2 are SGHRS and YFSETQ. V lost 4 bases, J lost 8 bases, and 12 bases lay in between. This CDR3 spans 12 amino acids. CDR3 nucleotides: TGCGCCAGCAGCGCACAGGGAGACGGCTACACCTTC. It yields the protein CASSAQGDGYTF.

The sample holds a few counts of this clonotype. The V call is TRBV10-3, the J call TRBJ1-1; 8 bases are a match to TRBD1. There are 15 residues in the CDR3. The V segment lost 7 bases and the J segment 1 base; nucleotides outside the gene matches: 8. Germline CDR1 ENHRY, CDR2 SYGVKD. The CDR3 DNA reads TGTGCCATCACACTCAACAGGGGGAAGAACACTGAAGCTTTCTTT. Protein sequence: CAITLNRGKNTEAFF.

This clonotype was detected only a few times. The chain is built from TRBV12-3 or TRBV12-4 and TRBJ1-4; no definite D call. This CDR3 has 15 amino acids. V was cut by 1 base and J by 3 bases, with 9 bases left in between. In DNA, the CDR3 is TGTGCCAGCAGTTTAGAAGGGTCGGCTAATGAAAAACTGTTTTTT. This codes for CASSLEGSANEKLFF.

V and J are TRBV3-1 and TRBJ1-1; D possibly corresponds to TRBD1 (6 bases). The CDR3 loop spans 17 amino acids. V lost 1 base and J lost 7, with 22 bases in between. Germline V gene sequence: CDR1 LGHDT, CDR2 YNNKEL (reference sequence). In nucleotides, the CDR3 is TGTGCCAGCAGCCAAGTACGGGGGGGGGCAGGCTTTCATGAAGCTTTCTTT. It encodes CASSQVRGGAGFHEAFF. Complete variable domain (other parts from reference TRBV3-1 and TRBJ1-1): DTAVSQTPKYLVTQMGNDKSIKCEQNLGHDTMYWYKQDSKKFLKIMFSYNNKELIINETVPNRFSPKSPDKAHLNLHINSLELGDSAVYFCASSQVRGGAGFHEAFFGQGTRLTVV.

This sequence joins TRBV29-1 and TRBJ2-5; tentatively, D is TRBD2 (6 bases). Germline V CDR1 and CDR2: SQVTM, ANQGSEA. V gave up 6 bases and J gave up 1 base, with 15 bases separating them. The CDR3 contains 14 residues. The DNA for the CDR3 is TGCAGCGTCCCTCGGGGGTATAGCCAAGAGACCCAGTACTTC. Its protein product is CSVPRGYSQETQYF.

This clonotype has just a few counts. The V gene is TRBV7-2, the J gene TRBJ1-5; D gene uncertain. V was shortened by 5 bases and J by 4 bases, with 9 bases between the two germline ends. Looked up from germline, CDR1 is SGHTA and CDR2 is FQGNSA. CDR3 length: 13 amino acids. The CDR3: CASSPSTNQPQHF. DNA for the CDR3: TGTGCCAGCAGCCCTTCTACGAATCAGCCCCAGCATTTT.

The V call is TRBV10-3, the J call TRBJ1-1; maybe TRBD1 (6 bases). The V gene's germline CDR1 is ENHRY and CDR2 SYGVKD. The CDR3 spans 14 residues. V was pared by 3 bases and J by 3 bases, with 11 bases between. The CDR3 sequence: CAISETGLDTEAFF. DNA for the CDR3: TGTGCCATCAGTGAAACAGGGTTAGACACTGAAGCTTTCTTT.

This clonotype was counted only a few times. The chain joins TRBV3-1 to TRBJ1-2, with D unclear. The CDR3 is 14 residues long. Germline V gives CDR1 LGHDT, CDR2 YNNKEL (reference sequence). V was cut by 4 bases and J by 7 bases, with 16 bases left in between. CDR3: CASSPGPQDGGYTF. CDR3 nucleotides: TGTGCCAGCAGCCCCGGGCCCCAAGATGGTGGCTACACCTTC.

V is TRBV5-1 and J is TRBJ2-5, with TRBD1 identical over 10 bases. This CDR3 spans 14 amino acids. Germline values: CDR1 SGHRS, CDR2 YFSETQ. With V trimmed by 4 bases and J by 4 bases, 4 bases remained unmatched. In nucleotides, the CDR3 is TGCGCCAGCAGCCCAGGGACAGGGGTAGAGACCCAGTACTTC. The encoded protein is CASSPGTGVETQYF.